These 20 T cell receptor beta chains came from one sample sequenced in a study of shared clonotypes between healthy human individuals. Sequencing used immunoSEQ multiplex PCR; TCRdb keeps in-frame clones, though not all of them. This repertoire shows some 740,000 clones, around 93% found once; its top ten account for approximately 25%. CD8 cells classed as naive were CD45RO-negative and positively selected for CCR7, excluding terminally differentiated effector memory CD45RA+ cells. Sequenced input: naive CD8+ T cells sorted from blood. The receptor set was obtained from a man younger than 40 in good health.

The rearrangement uses TRBV28 and TRBJ2-1; 12 bases fit TRBD2. J lost 7 bases, V lost 6 bases, and 7 bases had no gene match. Germline values: CDR1 MDHEN, CDR2 SYDVKM. This CDR3 has 15 amino acids. The CDR3 DNA sequence: TGTGCCAGCAGCGCTGGACTAGCGGGATTTAATGAGCAGTTCTTC. Protein sequence: CASSAGLAGFNEQFF. The entire variable domain, with the rest obtained from reference TRBV28 and TRBJ2-1, is as follows: DVKVTQSSRYLVKRTGEKVFLECVQDMDHENMFWYRQDPGLGLRLIYFSYDVKMKEKGDIPEGYSVSREKKERFSLILESASTNQTSMYLCASSAGLAGFNEQFFGPGTRLTVL.

The gene calls are TRBV7-9 and TRBJ2-3; D is ambiguous. Germline lookup yields CDR1 SEHNR and CDR2 FQNEAQ (reference sequence). The CDR3 is made up of 11 amino acids. The V end was cut by 6 bases, the J end by 3 bases, with 4 bases between. The CDR3: CASSRTDTQYF. The CDR3 nucleotides read TGTGCCAGCAGTCGGACAGATACGCAGTATTTT.

With regard to this clone: The same CDR3 also results from other DNA sequences found in this sample. The chain links TRBV6-1 to TRBJ2-7; D is perhaps TRBD2 (5 bases). The V and J ends lost 8 bases and 4 bases respectively, with 9 bases between them. The CDR3 runs 11 residues. Germline loops: CDR1 MNHNS, CDR2 SASEGT. CDR3 nucleotide sequence: TGTGCCAGCCGGACTGGGTACGAGCAGTACTTC. Translating gives CASRTGYEQYF.

The rearrangement joins TRBV11-2 to TRBJ2-1; 8 bases fit TRBD2. Germline assignment: CDR1 SGHAT and CDR2 FQNNGV. The CDR3 sequence is 15 residues long. With V trimmed by 3 bases and J by 6 bases, 7 bases remained unmatched. The DNA of the CDR3 is TGTGCCAGCAGCTTCCGGGAGGGCCTGGTCAATGAGCAGTTCTTC. Its protein product is CASSFREGLVNEQFF.

The V and J genes are TRBV7-2 and TRBJ2-1; 10 bases match TRBD2. The V gene's germline CDR1 is SGHTA and CDR2 FQGNSA. J lost 5 bases, V lost 2 bases, and 3 bases had no gene match. CDR3 length: 15 residues. CDR3 amino acids: CASSLQREGHNEQFF. DNA for the CDR3: TGTGCCAGCAGCTTACAGCGGGAGGGCCACAATGAGCAGTTCTTC. Complete variable domain (other parts from reference TRBV7-2 and TRBJ2-1): GAGVSQSPSNKVTEKGKDVELRCDPISGHTALYWYRQSLGQGLEFLIYFQGNSAPDKSGLPSDRFSAERTGGSVSTLTIQRTQQEDSAVYLCASSLQREGHNEQFFGPGTRLTVL.

This chain uses TRBV7-2 with TRBJ2-7; no reliable D call. CDR3 size: 15 residues. V lost 3 bases to trimming and J lost 2 bases, with 14 bases between them. The germline gives CDR1 SGHTA, CDR2 FQGNSA. DNA for the CDR3: TGTGCCAGCAGCTTGGTTCGCGGAGCGCCCTACGAGCAGTACTTC. Translation: CASSLVRGAPYEQYF.

The rearrangement uses TRBV5-1 and TRBJ2-7; D is perhaps TRBD1 or TRBD2 (5 bases each). This CDR3 region has 15 residues. In germline, CDR1 is SGHRS, CDR2 YFSETQ. V was shortened by 4 bases and J by 0 bases, with 14 bases between the two germline ends. CDR3 sequence: CASSRARDGSYEQYF. CDR3 DNA sequence: TGCGCCAGCAGCCGAGCCCGGGACGGCTCCTACGAGCAGTACTTC.

The V gene is TRBV2, the J gene TRBJ2-5; D is undetermined. The germline CDR1 and CDR2 sequences are SNHLY and FYNNEI. CDR3 length: 16 residues. V lost 7 bases, J lost 5 bases, and 23 bases lay in between. CDR3 DNA sequence: TGTGCCAGCATATTTTCATTGGGGAACAATCGGGAGACCCAGTACTTC. Translated, it gives CASIFSLGNNRETQYF.

Points on this clone: The sample has other DNA sequences that encode this CDR3 too. The chain uses TRBV27 and TRBJ2-7, with TRBD2 matching 13 bases. J was trimmed by 3 bases and V by 6 bases; bases with no gene match: 2. The V gene's germline CDR1 is MNHEY and CDR2 SMNVEV (reference sequence). The CDR3 sequence is 14 residues long. As DNA, the CDR3 is TGTGCCAGCAGCTGGACTAGCGGGGGCTACGAGCAGTACTTC. Amino acids: CASSWTSGGYEQYF.

The rearrangement joins TRBV15 to TRBJ1-5, with no clear D. CDR3 size: 15 residues. The germline V gene has CDR1 LNHNV and CDR2 YYDKDF (reference sequence). V dropped 0 bases and J dropped 5 bases, with 11 bases sitting between them. DNA for the CDR3: TGTGCCACCAGCAGAGATGCGAATTCCCATCAGCCCCAGCATTTT. Amino acid sequence: CATSRDANSHQPQHF.

About this clone itself: The identical CDR3 is also encoded by other nucleotide sequences in the sample. V gene TRBV19 combines with J gene TRBJ2-1; no definite D call. Germline lookup yields CDR1 LNHDA and CDR2 SQIVND (reference sequence). The CDR3 is made up of 15 amino acids. Trimming cost V 1 base and J 0 bases, with 7 bases left between them. The CDR3 region has the DNA TGTGCCAGTAGTATAGGAACTAACTCCTACAATGAGCAGTTCTTC. Amino acids: CASSIGTNSYNEQFF.

The chain uses TRBV29-1 and TRBJ1-1, with D uncertain. CDR3 length equals 11 residues. Trimming left V 4 bases short and J 4 bases short, with 7 bases between. Per the germline V gene, CDR1 is SQVTM and CDR2 is ANQGSEA. CDR3 in DNA: TGCAGCGTTGTTCTGGGCACTGAAGCTTTCTTT. This gives the protein CSVVLGTEAFF.

V gene TRBV5-4 combines with J gene TRBJ2-2; 7 nucleotides align to TRBD2. The germline V gene encodes CDR1 SGHNT and CDR2 YYREEE (reference sequence). CDR3 length: 15 amino acids. V dropped 9 bases and J dropped 4; count of bases not matched to a gene: 12. The CDR3 protein is CATHGRERVTGELFF. CDR3 DNA sequence: TGTGCCACCCACGGGCGGGAGCGGGTCACCGGGGAGCTGTTTTTT.

The rearrangement joins TRBV27 to TRBJ2-4; maybe TRBD1 (6 bases). Per germline, CDR1 MNHEY and CDR2 SMNVEV (reference sequence). V was shortened by 4 bases and J by 8 bases, with 21 bases between the two germline ends. The CDR3 extends over 16 amino acids. The CDR3 sequence: CASSSKSTGNVDIQYF. Here the CDR3 DNA reads TGTGCCAGCAGTTCTAAGTCTACAGGGAATGTAGACATTCAGTACTTC.

The CDR3 reads CSVARGGADTQYF. The DNA of the CDR3 is TGCAGCGTTGCGAGGGGAGGCGCAGATACGCAGTATTTT. The chain joins TRBV29-1 to TRBJ2-3; D is possibly TRBD2 (6 bases). Per germline, CDR1 SQVTM and CDR2 ANQGSEA. With 4 bases removed from V and 4 bases from J, the gap between germline ends came to 12 bases. There are 13 residues in the CDR3.

The chain combines TRBV5-1 with TRBJ2-3; D is possibly TRBD2 (7 bases). V dropped 1 base and J dropped 4 bases, with 10 bases sitting between them. This CDR3 has 14 amino acids. Germline V lookup: CDR1 SGHRS, CDR2 YFSETQ. The DNA for the CDR3 is TGCGCCAGCAGCTTGTTGGGGGGGCCAGATACGCAGTATTTT. Translating it yields CASSLLGGPDTQYF.

The V gene is TRBV7-8, the J gene TRBJ2-7; D unclear. CDR3 length: 16 residues. Deletions cut 5 bases from V and 5 bases from J, with 22 bases between. Germline-derived CDR1 and CDR2 are SGHVS and FQNEAQ. The CDR3 sequence: CASSPGLNYERDEQYF. The DNA of the CDR3 is TGTGCCAGCAGCCCCGGGCTGAACTACGAAAGAGACGAGCAGTACTTC.

As concerns this clone: Other DNA sequences in the same sample also yield this CDR3. The chain has TRBV5-1 and TRBJ2-2, with TRBD1 as a possible D gene (6 bases). The germline V and J ends were trimmed by 4 bases and 2 bases, with 18 bases remaining between them. The CDR3 is made up of 17 amino acids. Germline V CDR1 and CDR2: SGHRS, YFSETQ. As DNA, the CDR3 is TGCGCCAGCAGCACATCGGAAGGACAGCTAAACACCGGGGAGCTGTTTTTT. Amino acids: CASSTSEGQLNTGELFF. Based on the CDR3 plus reference TRBV5-1 and TRBJ2-2, the full variable domain is KAGVTQTPRYLIKTRGQQVTLSCSPISGHRSVSWYQQTPGQGLQFLFEYFSETQRNKGNFPGRFSGRQFSNSRSEMNVSTLELGDSALYLCASSTSEGQLNTGELFFGEGSRLTVL.

A note on this clone: At one end, the junction sequence differs from germline, possibly due to a read error. This chain connects TRBV9 to TRBJ1-2, with D unresolved. The CDR3 has 11 residues. Germline-derived CDR1 and CDR2 are SGDLS and YYNGEE. The CDR3 protein is CASGVGERLGF. The DNA of the CDR3 is TGTGCCAGTGGGGTTGGAGAAAGACTAGGGTTC.

V and J are TRBV2 and TRBJ1-5; D not resolved. There are 16 residues in the CDR3. The V gene lost 0 bases and the J gene lost 4 bases, with 13 bases spanning the gap. The germline CDR1 and CDR2 sequences are SNHLY and FYNNEI. The CDR3 loop is CASSEALLGINQPQHF. In nucleotides, the CDR3 is TGTGCCAGCAGTGAAGCGCTTCTTGGTATTAATCAGCCCCAGCATTTT.